These T cell receptor beta chains were read from a single sample in a study of CD8+ T cells in alopecia areata. Libraries were prepared by immunoSEQ multiplex PCR; TCRdb keeps only in-frame clonotypes and omits some of them. Of around 290,000 clones listed, 58% are singletons. The sequenced sample was CD4+ T cells sorted from blood, obtained at week 24, from a patient treated with tofacitinib. These receptors all come from a human donor with alopecia areata. The CDR3 runs from the conserved cysteine through the conserved F or W. A D gene is named only where the DNA matches it firmly. The listing skips clone size in some rows; elsewhere it reads once, few, many or a size class.

>TRBJ2-2|11|.|few|TRBV30
TGTGCCTGGAGAAGCACCGGGGAGCTGTTTTTT
CAWRSTGELFF
>TRBJ1-5|15|.|few|TRBV29-1
TGCAGCGTGAGGGTCGGGACGGGGGGCAATCAGCCCCAGCATTTT
CSVRVGTGGNQPQHF
>TRBJ2-3|13|.|few|TRBV12-5
TGTGCTAGTGGCCTCAGAGGCACAGATACGCAGTATTTT
CASGLRGTDTQYF
>TRBJ2-7|11|.|few|TRBV19
TGTGCCAGTAAAATGGGTCACGAGCAGTACTTC
CASKMGHEQYF
>TRBJ1-1|13|.|few|TRBV30
TGTGCCCGAGCTCTCACACTGAACACTGAAGCTTTCTTT
CARALTLNTEAFF
>TRBJ2-1|14|TRBD2|few|TRBV10-2
TGCGCCAGCAAGAGCGGACTAGCGAAAAATGAGCAGTTCTTC
CASKSGLAKNEQFF
>TRBJ2-6|18|TRBD1|once|TRBV30
TGTGCCTGGAGTGTATCGGGACAGGGGGCGGCTGGGGCCAACGTCCTGACTTTC
CAWSVSGQGAAGANVLTF
>TRBJ2-1|15|TRBD2|.|TRBV9
TGTGCCAGCAGTGAACTAGCGGGGAGGTACAATGAGCAGTTCTTC
CASSELAGRYNEQFF
>TRBJ1-3|13|.|.|TRBV15
TGTGCCACCAGCAGAGATAAGGCAAACACCATATATTTT
CATSRDKANTIYF
>TRBJ2-7|15|.|.|TRBV7-2
TGTGCCAGCAGCTTAGAAGGCGGGCGCGGGTACGAGCAGTACTTC
CASSLEGGRGYEQYF
>TRBJ2-3|15|TRBD2|.|TRBV9
TGTGCCAGCAGCCATAGCGGGGTCCTCACAGATACGCAGTATTTT
CASSHSGVLTDTQYF
>TRBJ1-2|14|.|.|TRBV6-6
TGTGCCAGCAGTGTACAGGGAACTAACTATGGCTACACCTTC
CASSVQGTNYGYTF
>TRBJ2-3|15|TRBD1|.|TRBV30
TGTGCCTGGAGTTTCGACAGGGTGACTTCAGATACGCAGTATTTT
CAWSFDRVTSDTQYF
>TRBJ1-2|13|TRBD1|.|TRBV7-2
TGTGCCAGCAGGGTGACAGGGAACTATGGCTACACCTTC
CASRVTGNYGYTF
>TRBJ2-1|11|.|.|TRBV30
TGTGCCTGGAGTGTCCTTAATGAGCAGTTCTTC
CAWSVLNEQFF
>TRBJ2-5|15|TRBD1|.|TRBV7-9
TGTGCCAGCAGCTTGGGACAGCGAGCCGGAGAGACCCAGTACTTC
CASSLGQRAGETQYF
>TRBJ2-2|13|.|.|TRBV29-1
TGCAGCGTTGTTCCCGTAAACACCGGGGAGCTGTTTTTT
CSVVPVNTGELFF
>TRBJ2-1|15|.|.|TRBV19
TGTGCCAGTAGTATTCAGGGAAGCTCCTACAATGAGCAGTTCTTC
CASSIQGSSYNEQFF
>TRBJ1-2|13|.|.|TRBV11-1
TGTGCCAGCAGCGCCGGGACGGCGTATGGCTACACCTTC
CASSAGTAYGYTF
>TRBJ2-4|17|TRBD2|.|TRBV28
TGTGCCAGCAGCCCAACCCGCCTCCGGGACTACGCGGACATTCAGTACTTC
CASSPTRLRDYADIQYF
>TRBJ2-5|15|TRBD2|once|TRBV6-5
TGTGCCAGCAGTTATACTAGCGGGGGCGGGGAGACCCAGTACTTC
CASSYTSGGGETQYF
>TRBJ2-7|14|TRBD1|.|TRBV7-6
TGTGCCAGCAGCCGGGACAGGAGGAGAGGGGAGCAGTACTTC
CASSRDRRRGEQYF
>TRBJ2-1|18|.|.|TRBV29-1
TGCAGCGTTGAAAGGAGGACTATTGGGAGGGGGTCCTACAATGAGCAGTTCTTC
CSVERRTIGRGSYNEQFF
>TRBJ2-2|16|TRBD2|few|TRBV5-4
TGTGCCAGCAGCTTAACTAGCGGGGGGGCCGGCGGGGAGCTGTTTTTT
CASSLTSGGAGGELFF
>TRBJ1-1|15|TRBD1|.|TRBV5-6
TGTGCCAGCAGCCTACAGACAGGGGGATATTCTGAAGCTTTCTTT
CASSLQTGGYSEAFF
>TRBJ2-1|13|.|.|TRBV6-5
TGTGCCAGCAGTTCGACCGAATACAATGAGCAGTTCTTC
CASSSTEYNEQFF
>TRBJ1-2|12|.|.|TRBV30
TGTGCCTGGAGCCAGGGGTACTATGGCTACACCTTC
CAWSQGYYGYTF
>TRBJ1-1|16|TRBD1|.|TRBV7-2
TGTGCCAGCAGCTTTACAGGGGGCTCCATGAACACTGAAGCTTTCTTT
CASSFTGGSMNTEAFF
>TRBJ2-5|13|.|few|TRBV5-6
TGTGCCAGCAGCTTGAGCGTCTATGAGACCCAGTACTTC
CASSLSVYETQYF
>TRBJ2-7|16|TRBD1|once|TRBV30
TGTGCCTGGAGTACCGATTCCAGACAGGGGGGCTACGAGCAGTACTTC
CAWSTDSRQGGYEQYF
>TRBJ2-1|14|TRBD1|.|TRBV4-1
TGCGCCAGCAGCAACGACAGGGTGAGCAATGAGCAGTTCTTC
CASSNDRVSNEQFF
>TRBJ1-1|13|.|.|TRBV7-8
TGTGCCAGCAGCTTTGGGGGGAACACTGAAGCTTTCTTT
CASSFGGNTEAFF
>TRBJ1-1|13|.|.|TRBV6-5
TGTGCCAGCCACGACAGTTCGAACACTGAAGCTTTCTTT
CASHDSSNTEAFF
>TRBJ2-7|13|.|.|TRBV7-9
TGTGCCAGCAGCTTACGCGACTCCTACGAGCAGTACTTC
CASSLRDSYEQYF
>TRBJ2-3|15|TRBD1|.|TRBV29-1
TGCAGCGCTTCCAGGACAGGGGGCGCGGAAGATACGCAGTATTTT
CSASRTGGAEDTQYF
>TRBJ2-1|14|.|.|TRBV28
TGTGCCAGCAGTCCCACCATCGGGGGCTATGAGCAGTTCTTC
CASSPTIGGYEQFF
>TRBJ2-5|11|.|.|TRBV30
TGTGCCTGGGGGGTTGGCGGGACCCAGTACTTC
CAWGVGGTQYF
>TRBJ2-3|13|.|.|TRBV10-3
TGTGCCATCAGTGAAGGTGGCGCAGATACGCAGTATTTT
CAISEGGADTQYF
>TRBJ2-5|13|.|.|TRBV5-1
TGCGCCAGTTCAGAGACGCCGTTGGGGACCCAGTACTTC
CASSETPLGTQYF
>TRBJ1-1|15|.|.|TRBV27
TGTGCCAGCAGTTTATTGTCCCAGGGTCCCCCTGAAGCTTTCTTT
CASSLLSQGPPEAFF
>TRBJ1-1|13|.|.|TRBV25-1
TGTGCCAGCAGTGAGAGGTGGGGGCATGAAGCTTTCTTT
CASSERWGHEAFF
>TRBJ2-4|16|TRBD1|.|TRBV4-1
TGCGCCAGCAGCCAACCCCGACAGGGGAAGGAAAACATTCAGTACTTC
CASSQPRQGKENIQYF
>TRBJ2-3|16|.|.|TRBV2
TGTGCCAGCACCCTCGACGGGGGGCGGATCACAGATACGCAGTATTTT
CASTLDGGRITDTQYF